Each of the 9 T cell receptor beta chains below was sequenced from the same sample in a study of blood T cell repertoires in COVID-19. TCRdb keeps only in-frame clones here, not all; method: immunoSEQ multiplex PCR. Found here are hundreds of thousands of clones, 60% to 75% of them singletons; the top ten hold approximately 3.2%. Specimen: peripheral blood. Receptors originate from a woman of 80 years or more with acute or convalescent COVID-19.

This clone has only one observation. The V call is TRBV6-5, the J call TRBJ2-7; 12 bases are a match to TRBD1. The CDR3 totals 15 residues. Germline CDR1 is MNHEY and CDR2 is SVGAGI. V lost 6 bases, J lost 6 bases, and 9 bases stayed unmatched. CDR3 region: CASRKTGTGGSEQYF. The CDR3 DNA follows: TGTGCCAGCAGGAAAACCGGGACAGGGGGCTCCGAGCAGTACTTC.

The gene calls are TRBV6-2 or TRBV6-3 and TRBJ1-5, with 9 bases fitting TRBD1. Germline trimming cut 6 bases from V and 4 bases from J; bases unmatched to any gene: 13. The CDR3 totals 17 residues. Germline V gene data show CDR1 as MNHEY and CDR2 as SVGEGT. The CDR3 loop is CASSREGGQGKNQPQHF. The CDR3 DNA reads as TGTGCCAGCAGCCGAGAGGGGGGACAGGGTAAAAATCAGCCCCAGCATTTT.

This chain connects TRBV3-1 (or the pseudogene TRBV3-2) to TRBJ2-2, with a weak D call TRBD2 (6 bases). Germline values: CDR1 LGHDT, CDR2 YNNKEL (reference sequence). With 6 bases removed from V and 5 bases from J, the gap between germline ends came to 10 bases. The CDR3 totals 13 residues. The CDR3 nucleotides read TGTGCCAGCAGGGACTACATAACCGGGGAGCTGTTTTTT. Residues: CASRDYITGELFF.

This clone was seen a single time. The V gene is TRBV7-8, the J gene TRBJ2-2; D may be TRBD1 (6 bases). Germline V gene data show CDR1 as SGHVS and CDR2 as FQNEAQ. The CDR3 has 14 residues. Trimming removed 3 bases at V and 5 bases at J, with 10 bases between. In nucleotides, the CDR3 is TGTGCCAGCAGCTTGAACAGGGAAACCGGGGAGCTGTTTTTT. This translates into CASSLNRETGELFF.

The rearrangement joins TRBV2 to TRBJ1-4; TRBD1 matches at 8 bases. CDR1 and CDR2 (germline): SNHLY, FYNNEI. The CDR3 sequence is 16 residues long. Losses at the gene ends were 7 bases for V and 0 bases for J; bases not matched to a gene: 7. CDR3 region: CASKRTGPATNEKLFF. The DNA for the CDR3 is TGTGCCAGCAAACGGACAGGGCCTGCAACTAATGAAAAACTGTTTTTT.

The chain links TRBV10-3 to TRBJ1-3; D is unresolved. This CDR3 is built from 15 residues. Germline V CDR1 and CDR2: ENHRY, SYGVKD. Trimming stripped 3 bases from V and 0 bases from J, with 9 bases between. The CDR3 DNA reads as TGTGCCATCAGTGACCGACACGGCTCTGGAAACACCATATATTTT. This sequence encodes CAISDRHGSGNTIYF.

This clone was counted once. This chain links TRBV13 with TRBJ1-1; 7 nucleotides line up with TRBD1. The trim removed 1 base at V and 5 bases at J, leaving 7 bases unmatched. There are 15 residues in the CDR3. CDR1 and CDR2 from the germline V gene are PRHDT and FYEKMQ (reference sequence). For the CDR3, the DNA is TGTGCCAGCAGCTTAGAGAGGGGGCGAGGGACTGAAGCTTTCTTT. As protein: CASSLERGRGTEAFF. Variable domain in full (rest from reference TRBV13 and TRBJ1-1): AAGVIQSPRHLIKEKRETATLKCYPIPRHDTVYWYQQGPGQDPQFLISFYEKMQSDKGSIPDRFSAQQFSDYHSELNMSSLELGDSALYFCASSLERGRGTEAFFGQGTRLTVV.

The CDR3 nucleotides are TGTGCCAGCAGTCGGGGGACTAACTATGGCTACACCTTC. Translating it yields CASSRGTNYGYTF. The rearrangement joins TRBV6-5 to TRBJ1-2, with a tentative D call TRBD1 (5 bases). The CDR3 runs to 13 residues. Looked up from germline, CDR1 is MNHEY and CDR2 is SVGAGI. V was clipped by 5 bases and J by 0 bases, with 7 bases between them.

This clone was observed a handful of times. V is TRBV5-1 and J is TRBJ2-1; the match to TRBD2 covers 8 bases. J lost 9 bases, V lost 4 bases, and 6 bases had no gene match. Germline V lookup: CDR1 SGHRS, CDR2 YFSETQ. This CDR3 contains 13 residues. CDR3 residues: CASSSLAGSEQFF. CDR3 bases: TGCGCCAGCAGCAGTCTAGCGGGTTCTGAGCAGTTCTTC.